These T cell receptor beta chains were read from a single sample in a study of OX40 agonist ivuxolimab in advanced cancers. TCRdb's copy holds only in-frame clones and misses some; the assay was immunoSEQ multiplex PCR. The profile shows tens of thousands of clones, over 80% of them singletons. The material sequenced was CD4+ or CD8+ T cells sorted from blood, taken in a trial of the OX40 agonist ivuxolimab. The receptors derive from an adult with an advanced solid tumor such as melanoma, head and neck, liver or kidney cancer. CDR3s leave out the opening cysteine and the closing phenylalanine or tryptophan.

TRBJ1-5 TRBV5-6 ASSWKGGSNQPQH
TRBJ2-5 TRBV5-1 ASSSTGLAGETQY
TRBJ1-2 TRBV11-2 ASSLAILGRVYGYT
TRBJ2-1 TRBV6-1 ASTEEYNEQF
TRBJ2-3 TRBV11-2 ASSLGGAGTGVTDTQY
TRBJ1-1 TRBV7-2 ASSSTGAFIMNTEAF
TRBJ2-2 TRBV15 ATSATGYTGELF
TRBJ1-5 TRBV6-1 ASSVTGGDQPQH
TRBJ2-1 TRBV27 ASSSEQGRIAGGLEQF
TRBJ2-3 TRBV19 ATGARGRAADTQY
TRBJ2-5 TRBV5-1 ASSPGRLAGVGETQY
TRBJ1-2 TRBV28 ASSLDRGRDGYT
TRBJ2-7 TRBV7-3 ASSLGPGSSYEQY
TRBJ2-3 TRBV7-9 ASSHRRDYIAQY
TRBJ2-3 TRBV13 ASSHRRDLRASTQY
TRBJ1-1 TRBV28 ASSSHGQGEGEAF
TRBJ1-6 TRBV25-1 ASSVGNSPLH
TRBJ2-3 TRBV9 ASSVEGQITDTQY
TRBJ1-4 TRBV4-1 ASSQGPLFRGGEKLF
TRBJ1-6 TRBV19 ASRKGSGSPLH
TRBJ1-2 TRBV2 ASSLQVAGGYT
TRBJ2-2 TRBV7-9 ASSLYRGDTGELF
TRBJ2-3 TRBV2 ASSRQGEADTQY
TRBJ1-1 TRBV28 AAGTGREWTEAF
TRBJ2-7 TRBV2 ASSGRTGLHEQY
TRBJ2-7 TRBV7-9 ASSPGQSSYEQY
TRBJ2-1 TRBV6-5 ASSYTWTSGYNEQF
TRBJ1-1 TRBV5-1 ASSPDRVDTEAF
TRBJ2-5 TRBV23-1 ASSQWARESFETAQETQY
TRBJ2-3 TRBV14 ASSQDLADTQY
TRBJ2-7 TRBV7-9 ASSQNSGGREQY
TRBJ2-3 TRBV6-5 ASTLAGNTDTQY
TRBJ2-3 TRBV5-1 ASSFIGGATDTQY
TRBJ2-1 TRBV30 AWRLKLAGGNEQF
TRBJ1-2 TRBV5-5 ASSLQWGAGTGDGYT
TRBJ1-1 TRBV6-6 ASSTAAMNTEAF
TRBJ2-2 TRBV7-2 ASSLVGGPNTGELF
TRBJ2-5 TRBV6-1 ASSVAGQTQY
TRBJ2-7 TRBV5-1 ASSFSGTYEQY
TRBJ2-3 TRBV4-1 ASSQDPGQGSTDTQY
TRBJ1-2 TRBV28 ASSLDPPSTGYT
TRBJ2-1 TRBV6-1 ASSVDGSSYNEQF
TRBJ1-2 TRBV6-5 ASSRTDNYGYT
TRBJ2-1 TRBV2 ASLGYNEQF
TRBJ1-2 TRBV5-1 ASSLGQGEIDT
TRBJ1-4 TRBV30 AWARGQLNEKLF
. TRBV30 ALGHYEQY
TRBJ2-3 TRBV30 AWSVGTGGDTQY
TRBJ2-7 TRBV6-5 ASSYMSSQDSEQY